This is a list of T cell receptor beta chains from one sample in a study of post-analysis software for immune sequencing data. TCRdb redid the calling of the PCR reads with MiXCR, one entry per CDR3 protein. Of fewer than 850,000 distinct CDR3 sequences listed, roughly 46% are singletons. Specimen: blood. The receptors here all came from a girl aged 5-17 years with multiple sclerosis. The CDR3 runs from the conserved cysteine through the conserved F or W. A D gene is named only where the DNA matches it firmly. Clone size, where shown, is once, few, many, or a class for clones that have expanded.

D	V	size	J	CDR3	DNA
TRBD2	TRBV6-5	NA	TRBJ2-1	CASSYSTGLAGVNEQFF	TGTGCCAGCAGTTACTCGACGGGACTAGCGGGGGTTAATGAGCAGTTCTTC
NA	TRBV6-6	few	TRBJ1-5	CASRRGAANQPQHF	TGTGCCAGCAGAAGAGGGGCGGCAAATCAGCCCCAGCATTTT
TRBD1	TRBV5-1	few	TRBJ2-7	CASSFRQGRYEQYF	TGCGCCAGCAGCTTCCGACAGGGGAGGTACGAGCAGTACTTC
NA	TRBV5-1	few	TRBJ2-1	CASRADVTNNEQFF	TGCGCCAGTAGGGCTGACGTGACCAACAATGAGCAGTTCTTC
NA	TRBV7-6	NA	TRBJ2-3	CASSLGWGSTPTDTQYF	TGTGCCAGCAGCTTAGGGTGGGGGTCAACCCCCACAGATACGCAGTATTTT
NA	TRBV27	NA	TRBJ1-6	CASSGVWDSPLHF	TGTGCCAGCAGCGGGGTCTGGGATTCACCCCTCCACTTT
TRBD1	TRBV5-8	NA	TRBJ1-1	CASSQGGFAEAFF	TGTGCCAGCAGCCAAGGGGGCTTTGCTGAAGCTTTCTTT
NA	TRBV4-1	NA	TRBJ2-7	CASSHAHTGIGIYEQYF	TGCGCCAGCAGCCACGCACACACAGGGATAGGTATCTACGAGCAGTACTTC
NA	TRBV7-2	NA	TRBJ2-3	CASSLWETSTDTQYF	TGTGCCAGCAGCTTATGGGAGACTAGCACAGATACGCAGTATTTT
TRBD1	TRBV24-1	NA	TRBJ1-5	CATSTGWDQPQHF	TGTGCCACCTCGACAGGGTGGGATCAGCCCCAGCATTTT
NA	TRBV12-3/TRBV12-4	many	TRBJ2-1	CASSSSNEQFF	TGTGCCAGCAGCTCCAGCAATGAGCAGTTCTTC